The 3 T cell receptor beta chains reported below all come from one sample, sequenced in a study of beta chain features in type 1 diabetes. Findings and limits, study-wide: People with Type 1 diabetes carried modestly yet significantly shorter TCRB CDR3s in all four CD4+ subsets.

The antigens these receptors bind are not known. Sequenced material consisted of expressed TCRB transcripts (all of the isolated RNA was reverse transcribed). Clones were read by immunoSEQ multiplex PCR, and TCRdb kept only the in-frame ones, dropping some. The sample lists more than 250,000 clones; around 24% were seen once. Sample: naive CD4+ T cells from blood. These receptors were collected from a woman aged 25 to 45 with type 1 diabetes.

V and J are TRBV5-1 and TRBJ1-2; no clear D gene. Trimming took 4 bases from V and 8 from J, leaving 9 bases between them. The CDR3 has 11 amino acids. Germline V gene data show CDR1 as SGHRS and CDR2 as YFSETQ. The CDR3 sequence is CASSLNEGYTF. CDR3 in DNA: TGCGCCAGCAGCCTCAACGAGGGCTACACCTTC.

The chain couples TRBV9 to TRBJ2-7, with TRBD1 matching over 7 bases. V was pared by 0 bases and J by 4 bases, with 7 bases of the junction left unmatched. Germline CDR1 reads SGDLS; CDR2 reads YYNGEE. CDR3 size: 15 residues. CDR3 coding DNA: TGTGCCAGCAGCGTAGGGACAGGTACAACGTACGAGCAGTACTTC. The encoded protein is CASSVGTGTTYEQYF.

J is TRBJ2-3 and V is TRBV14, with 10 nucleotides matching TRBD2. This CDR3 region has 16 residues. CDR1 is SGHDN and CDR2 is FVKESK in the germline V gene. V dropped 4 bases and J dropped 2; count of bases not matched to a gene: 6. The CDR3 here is CASSPPSGRSTDTQYF. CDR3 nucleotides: TGTGCCAGCAGCCCACCTAGCGGGAGATCCACAGATACGCAGTATTTT.